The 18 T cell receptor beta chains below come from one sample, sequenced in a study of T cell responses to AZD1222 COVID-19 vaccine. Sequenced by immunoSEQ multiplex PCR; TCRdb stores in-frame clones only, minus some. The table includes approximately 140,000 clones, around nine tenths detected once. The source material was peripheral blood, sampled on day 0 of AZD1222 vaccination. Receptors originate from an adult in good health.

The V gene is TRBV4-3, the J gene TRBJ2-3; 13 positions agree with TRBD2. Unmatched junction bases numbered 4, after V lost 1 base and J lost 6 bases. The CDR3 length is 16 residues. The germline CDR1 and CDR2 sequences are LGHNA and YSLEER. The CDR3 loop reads CASSQVTSGRADTQYF. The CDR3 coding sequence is TGCGCCAGCAGCCAAGTAACTAGCGGGAGGGCGGATACGCAGTATTTT.

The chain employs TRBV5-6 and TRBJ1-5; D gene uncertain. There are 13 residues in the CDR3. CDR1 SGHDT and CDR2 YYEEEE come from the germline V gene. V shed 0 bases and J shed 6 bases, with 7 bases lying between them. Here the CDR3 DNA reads TGTGCCAGCAGCTTGGGATTGAGTCAGCCCCAGCATTTT. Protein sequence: CASSLGLSQPQHF.

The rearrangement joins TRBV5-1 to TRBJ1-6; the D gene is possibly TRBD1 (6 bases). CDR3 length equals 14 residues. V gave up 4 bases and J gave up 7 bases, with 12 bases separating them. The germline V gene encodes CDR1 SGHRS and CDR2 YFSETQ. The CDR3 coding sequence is TGCGCCAGCAGCGGAGCGGGGGCCAATTCACCCCTCCACTTT. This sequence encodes CASSGAGANSPLHF.

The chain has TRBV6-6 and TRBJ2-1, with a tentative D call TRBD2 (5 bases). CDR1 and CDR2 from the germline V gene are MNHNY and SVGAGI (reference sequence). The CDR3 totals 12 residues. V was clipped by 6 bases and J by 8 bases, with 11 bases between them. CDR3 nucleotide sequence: TGTGCCAGCAGCCAACAGAGGGATGAGCAGTTCTTC. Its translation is CASSQQRDEQFF.

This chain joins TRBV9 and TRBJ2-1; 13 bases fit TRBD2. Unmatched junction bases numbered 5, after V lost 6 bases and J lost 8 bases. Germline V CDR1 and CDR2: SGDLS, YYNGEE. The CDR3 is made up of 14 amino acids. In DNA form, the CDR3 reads TGTGCCAGCACCCCGGGACTAGCGGGATATGAGCAGTTCTTC. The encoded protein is CASTPGLAGYEQFF. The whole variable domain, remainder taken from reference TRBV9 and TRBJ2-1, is DSGVTQTPKHLITATGQRVTLRCSPRSGDLSVYWYQQSLDQGLQFLIQYYNGEERAKGNILERFSAQQFPDLHSELNLSSLELGDSALYFCASTPGLAGYEQFFGPGTRLTVL.

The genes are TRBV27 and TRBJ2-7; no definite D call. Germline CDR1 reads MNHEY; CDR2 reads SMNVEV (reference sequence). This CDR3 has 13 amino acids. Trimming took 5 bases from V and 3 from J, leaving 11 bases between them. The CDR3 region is CASSPRIYYEQYF. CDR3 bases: TGTGCCAGCAGTCCCAGGATATACTACGAGCAGTACTTC.

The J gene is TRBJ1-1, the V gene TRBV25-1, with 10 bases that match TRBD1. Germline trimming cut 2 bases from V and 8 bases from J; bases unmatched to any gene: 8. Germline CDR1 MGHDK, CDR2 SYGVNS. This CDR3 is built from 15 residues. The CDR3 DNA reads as TGTGCCAGCAGTGAAGGGACAGGGGCTTTGCGGGAAGCTTTCTTT. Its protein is CASSEGTGALREAFF.

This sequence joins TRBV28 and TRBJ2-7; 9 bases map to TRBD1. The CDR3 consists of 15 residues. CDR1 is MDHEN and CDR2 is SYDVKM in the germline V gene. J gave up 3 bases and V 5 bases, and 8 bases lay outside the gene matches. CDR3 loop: CASSIGTGQDYEQYF. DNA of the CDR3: TGTGCCAGCAGTATAGGGACAGGGCAGGACTACGAGCAGTACTTC.

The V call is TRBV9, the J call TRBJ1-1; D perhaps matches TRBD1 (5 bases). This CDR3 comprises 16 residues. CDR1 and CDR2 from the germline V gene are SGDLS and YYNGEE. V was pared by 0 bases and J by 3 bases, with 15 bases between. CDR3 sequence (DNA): TGTGCCAGCAGCGTAGAGATACAGGCGACTCACACTGAAGCTTTCTTT. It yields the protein CASSVEIQATHTEAFF.

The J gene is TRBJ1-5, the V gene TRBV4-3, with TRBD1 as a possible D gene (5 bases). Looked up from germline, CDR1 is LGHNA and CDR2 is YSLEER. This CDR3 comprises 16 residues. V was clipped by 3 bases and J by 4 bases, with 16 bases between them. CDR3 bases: TGCGCCAGCAGCCAGGGGGTTTTCAAATCGAATCAGCCCCAGCATTTT. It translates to CASSQGVFKSNQPQHF.

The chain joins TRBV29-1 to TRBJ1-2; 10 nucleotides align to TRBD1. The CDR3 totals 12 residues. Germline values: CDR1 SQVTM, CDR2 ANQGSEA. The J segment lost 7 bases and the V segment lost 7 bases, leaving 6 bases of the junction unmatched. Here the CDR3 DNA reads TGCAGCGCCCAGCGACAGGGGGCTGGCTACACCTTC. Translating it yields CSAQRQGAGYTF. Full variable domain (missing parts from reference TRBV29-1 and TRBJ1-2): SAVISQKPSRDICQRGTSLTIQCQVDSQVTMMFWYRQQPGQSLTLIATANQGSEATYESGFVIDKFPISRPNLTFSTLTVSNMSPEDSSIYLCSAQRQGAGYTFGSGTRLTVV.

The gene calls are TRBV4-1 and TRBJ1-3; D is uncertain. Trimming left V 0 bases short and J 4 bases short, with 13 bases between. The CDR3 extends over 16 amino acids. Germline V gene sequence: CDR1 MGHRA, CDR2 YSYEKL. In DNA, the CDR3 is TGCGCCAGCAGCCAAGATGGTAGTAACTCGGGAAACACCATATATTTT. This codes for CASSQDGSNSGNTIYF.

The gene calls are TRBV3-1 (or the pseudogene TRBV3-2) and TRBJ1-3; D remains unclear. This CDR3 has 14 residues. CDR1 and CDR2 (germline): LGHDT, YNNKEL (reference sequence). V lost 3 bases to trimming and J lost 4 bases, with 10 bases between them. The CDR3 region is CASSQLDGGNTIYF. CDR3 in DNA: TGTGCCAGCAGCCAGTTGGACGGAGGAAACACCATATATTTT.

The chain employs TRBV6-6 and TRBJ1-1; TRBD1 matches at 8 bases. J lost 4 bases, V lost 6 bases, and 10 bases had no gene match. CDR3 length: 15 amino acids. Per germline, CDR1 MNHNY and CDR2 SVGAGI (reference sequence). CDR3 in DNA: TGTGCCAGCAGATGGGACAGGTCAGGTGGCACTGAAGCTTTCTTT. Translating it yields CASRWDRSGGTEAFF.

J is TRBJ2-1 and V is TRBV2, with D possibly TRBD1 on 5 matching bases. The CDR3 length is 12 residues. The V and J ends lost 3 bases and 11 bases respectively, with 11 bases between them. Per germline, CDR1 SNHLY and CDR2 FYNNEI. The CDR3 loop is CASSEGRGQQFF. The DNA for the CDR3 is TGTGCCAGCAGTGAGGGGCGAGGTCAGCAGTTCTTC. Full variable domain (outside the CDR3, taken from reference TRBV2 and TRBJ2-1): EPEVTQTPSHQVTQMGQEVILRCVPISNHLYFYWYRQILGQKVEFLVSFYNNEISEKSEIFDDQFSVERPDGSNFTLKIRSTKLEDSAMYFCASSEGRGQQFFGPGTRLTVL.

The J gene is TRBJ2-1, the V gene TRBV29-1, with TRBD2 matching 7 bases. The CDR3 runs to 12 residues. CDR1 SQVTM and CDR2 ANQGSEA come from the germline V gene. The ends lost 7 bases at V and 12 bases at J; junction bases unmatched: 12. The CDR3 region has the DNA TGCAGCGGGGAACTGGGCGGGAGTGGGCAGTTCTTC. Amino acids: CSGELGGSGQFF.

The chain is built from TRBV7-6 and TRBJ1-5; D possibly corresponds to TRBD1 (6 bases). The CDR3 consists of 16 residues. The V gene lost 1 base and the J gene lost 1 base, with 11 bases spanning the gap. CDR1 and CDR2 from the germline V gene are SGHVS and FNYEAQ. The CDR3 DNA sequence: TGTGCCAGCAGCTTAGGGCAGGGGAGGAGCAATCAGCCCCAGCATTTT. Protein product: CASSLGQGRSNQPQHF.

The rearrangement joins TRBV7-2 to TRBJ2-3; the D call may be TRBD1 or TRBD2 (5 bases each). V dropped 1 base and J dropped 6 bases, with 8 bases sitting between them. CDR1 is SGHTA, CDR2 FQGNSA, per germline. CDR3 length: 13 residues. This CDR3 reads CASSLDRRDTQYF. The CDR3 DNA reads TGTGCCAGCAGCTTAGACAGGAGGGATACGCAGTATTTT.